This entry lists 29 T cell receptor beta chains sequenced from one sample in a study of T cells in Graves' hyperthyroidism and ophthalmopathy. TCR beta CDR3 regions were amplified from RNA transcripts. The TCR CDR3 first-round RT-PCR relied on the HTBI primer set. TCRdb used MiXCR to reprocess the multiplex PCR reads, holding one entry per CDR3 protein. Seen here are approximately 380,000 distinct CDR3 sequences, around 15% observed once, and the top ten hold approximately 27%. The sequenced material came from blood. The receptor set was obtained from a man in his fifties or sixties with Graves' ophthalmopathy.

The genes are TRBV7-2 and TRBJ2-7, with 12 bases aligning to TRBD2. With 7 bases clipped from V and 6 bases from J, the junction kept 7 bases outside the gene matches. CDR1 SGHTA and CDR2 FQGNSA come from the germline V gene. The CDR3 contains 14 residues. The DNA for the CDR3 is TGTGCCAGCAACCTAGCGGGAGGGCCGGGCGAGCAGTACTTC. Encoded protein: CASNLAGGPGEQYF.

The chain joins TRBV20-1 to TRBJ2-7, with a tentative D call TRBD2 (6 bases). In germline, CDR1 is DFQATT, CDR2 SNEGSKA (reference sequence). Deletions cut 4 bases from V and 0 bases from J, with 13 bases between. The CDR3 is 14 amino acids. CDR3 region: CSAKRAGSSYEQYF. CDR3 nucleotides: TGCAGTGCTAAACGAGCGGGTAGCTCCTACGAGCAGTACTTC.

The chain combines TRBV6-1 with TRBJ1-3, with TRBD1 matching 9 bases. The germline V gene has CDR1 MNHNS and CDR2 SASEGT. This CDR3 is built from 19 residues. Losses at the gene ends were 3 bases for V and 3 bases for J; bases not matched to a gene: 15. CDR3 residues: CASSDTGTGKLRFGNTIYF. CDR3 nucleotides: TGTGCCAGCAGTGATACCGGGACAGGGAAGCTTCGGTTTGGAAACACCATATATTTT.

J is TRBJ1-5 and V is TRBV9; a weak D match, TRBD1 (5 bases). Germline CDR1 SGDLS, CDR2 YYNGEE. Trimming took off 3 bases at V and 6 bases at J, with 10 bases between the two ends. CDR3 length: 13 residues. CDR3 bases: TGTGCCAGCAGCGGGGGGGAAGGTCAGCCCCAGCATTTT. Its translation: CASSGGEGQPQHF.

This rearrangement joins TRBV5-8 to TRBJ2-1, with 10 bases that match TRBD2. The CDR3 length is 16 residues. V lost 7 bases, J lost 8 bases, and 15 bases stayed unmatched. Germline lookup yields CDR1 SGHTS and CDR2 YDEGEE. CDR3 amino acids: CASPTSGEGHSDEQFF. CDR3 DNA sequence: TGTGCCAGCCCTACTAGCGGGGAGGGCCATTCCGATGAGCAGTTCTTC.

This clonotype was detected a few times. The chain combines TRBV10-2 with TRBJ2-3; 8 nucleotides match TRBD2. Losses at the gene ends were 9 bases for V and 0 bases for J; bases not matched to a gene: 5. CDR3 length equals 14 residues. Germline V gene lookup returns CDR1 WSHSY and CDR2 SAAADI. This CDR3 reads CASLLAESTDTQYF. CDR3 DNA: TGCGCCAGTCTACTAGCGGAAAGCACAGATACGCAGTATTTT.

This clonotype was seen many times. The chain combines TRBV18 with TRBJ2-3; possibly TRBD2 for D (5 bases). Germline V gene lookup returns CDR1 KGHSH and CDR2 LQKENI. This CDR3 has 14 amino acids. V lost 6 bases and J 0 bases, leaving 10 bases between the germline ends. The CDR3 DNA reads as TGTGCCAGCTCGCCGACTAAAAGCACAGATACGCAGTATTTT. Protein: CASSPTKSTDTQYF. Looking up the rest from reference TRBV18 and TRBJ2-3 gives the full variable domain: NAGVMQNPRHLVRRRGQEARLRCSPMKGHSHVYWYRQLPEEGLKFMVYLQKENIIDESGMPKERFSAEFPKEGPSILRIQQVVRGDSAAYFCASSPTKSTDTQYFGPGTRLTVL.

This clonotype was recorded many times. A read error may produce the germline difference seen at one junction end. The chain is built from TRBV12-3 or TRBV12-4 and TRBJ2-1; perhaps D is TRBD1 or TRBD2 (6 bases each). The CDR3 sequence is 15 residues long. CDR3 DNA: TGTGCCAGCAGCTTAGGGGGGCCCTCCTACAATGAGCAGTTCTTC. As protein: CASSLGGPSYNEQFF.

On this clonotype itself: A much larger clone lies one base from this, so it may be a read error. The genes are TRBV2 and TRBJ1-5; 9 positions agree with TRBD1. The CDR3 length is 16 residues. Germline V CDR1 and CDR2: SNHLY, FYNNEI. With V trimmed by 6 bases and J by 0 bases, 6 bases remained unmatched. CDR3 region: CASSSGQGNSNQPQHF. As DNA, the CDR3 is TGTGCCAGCAGCTCCGGACAGGGGAATAGCAATCAGCCCCAGCATTTT.

This clonotype was observed many times. This chain joins TRBV7-8 and TRBJ1-2; 7 bases map to TRBD1. CDR3 length: 15 amino acids. With V trimmed by 5 bases and J by 0 bases, 6 bases remained unmatched. CDR1 is SGHVS, CDR2 FQNEAQ, per germline. In nucleotides, the CDR3 is TGTGCCAGCAGCCCGCTGGACAGGTCTAACTATGGCTACACCTTC. Translation gives CASSPLDRSNYGYTF. The whole variable domain, remainder taken from reference TRBV7-8 and TRBJ1-2, is GAGVSQSPRYKVAKRGQDVALRCDPISGHVSLFWYQQALGQGPEFLTYFQNEAQLDKSGLPSDRFFAERPEGSVSTLKIQRTQQEDSAVYLCASSPLDRSNYGYTFGSGTRLTVV.

This clonotype was counted many times. The CDR3 is CATSRDHGQGDNEQFF. CDR3 sequence (DNA): TGTGCCACCAGCAGAGATCATGGACAGGGAGACAATGAGCAGTTCTTC. The chain uses TRBV15 and TRBJ2-1, with TRBD1 matching over 8 bases. Germline CDR1 reads LNHNV; CDR2 reads YYDKDF (reference sequence). V dropped 0 bases and J dropped 5; count of bases not matched to a gene: 6. This CDR3 has 16 residues.

To note about this clonotype: A read error may explain this, as a much larger clone is one base away. This CDR3 is missing its conserved last phenylalanine or tryptophan, likely due to a read error. The chain has TRBV15 and TRBJ1-4; no definite D call. The germline V and J ends were trimmed by 1 base and 4 bases, with 10 bases remaining between them. The CDR3 covers 15 residues. Germline V CDR1 and CDR2: LNHNV, YYDKDF (reference sequence). CDR3 residues: CATSRVANLNEKLFS. CDR3 nucleotides: TGTGCCACCAGCAGAGTCGCCAATCTTAATGAAAAACTGTTTTCT.

This clonotype has just one count. A much larger clone lies a single base off, so this may be a read error. V is TRBV5-1 and J is TRBJ2-5; no clear D. Germline values: CDR1 SGHRS, CDR2 YFSETQ. The CDR3 runs 11 residues. The CDR3, as DNA: TGCGCCAGCACATCCCAAGGGACCCAGTACTTC. Its translation is CASTSQGTQYF. Based on the CDR3 plus reference TRBV5-1 and TRBJ2-5, the full variable domain is KAGVTQTPRYLIKTRGQQVTLSCSPISGHRSVSWYQQTPGQGLQFLFEYFSETQRNKGNFPGRFSGRQFSNSRSEMNVSTLELGDSALYLCASTSQGTQYFGPGTRLLVL.

This clonotype has ten or more counts. The junction departs from germline at one end; a sequencing error may be responsible. V usage is TRBV5-1 and J usage is TRBJ2-5; TRBD1 matches at 7 bases. CDR1 and CDR2 from the germline V gene are SGHRS and YFSETQ. The CDR3 is 14 residues long. CDR3 region: CASSPGTAQETQYF. CDR3 DNA sequence: TGTGCCAGCAGCCCCGGGACAGCTCAAGAGACCCAGTACTTC.

Note on this clonotype: A read error is possible here, since a much larger clone lies one base away. V is TRBV20-1 and J is TRBJ2-3; unclear D gene. V shed 4 bases and J shed 9 bases, with 11 bases lying between them. The CDR3 totals 11 residues. Germline V gene sequence: CDR1 DFQATT, CDR2 SNEGSKA (reference sequence). The CDR3 spells CSAKDLRTQYF. Written as DNA, the CDR3 is TGCAGTGCTAAGGACCTTAGGACGCAGTATTTT.

This clonotype occurred many times. This rearrangement joins TRBV18 to TRBJ1-4; the D is unclear. V gave up 3 bases and J gave up 6 bases, with 8 bases separating them. Germline lookup yields CDR1 KGHSH and CDR2 LQKENI. The CDR3 length is 13 residues. The CDR3 bases are TGTGCCAGCTCACCCGGACTGGATGAAAAACTGTTTTTT. Translating it yields CASSPGLDEKLFF.

This clonotype was recorded a few times. This chain's CDR3 is CASNLGQTNTGELFF. In DNA, the CDR3 is TGTGCCAGCAACCTGGGACAGACGAACACCGGGGAGCTGTTTTTT. The chain carries TRBV28 and TRBJ2-2; TRBD1 agrees at 7 bases. V was pared by 7 bases and J by 0 bases, with 5 bases of the junction left unmatched. This CDR3 is built from 15 residues. Germline values: CDR1 MDHEN, CDR2 SYDVKM.

This clonotype was seen more than once but under ten times. The chain is built from TRBV15 and TRBJ2-1; the D gene is possibly TRBD2 (7 bases). The CDR3 totals 18 residues. Germline CDR1 LNHNV, CDR2 YYDKDF (reference sequence). V was clipped by 0 bases and J by 7 bases, with 22 bases between them. The chain's CDR3 is CATSRDRGAQGGSNEQFF. CDR3 nucleotides: TGTGCCACCAGCAGAGATAGGGGGGCCCAGGGAGGGTCAAATGAGCAGTTCTTC. Drawing the rest from reference TRBV15 and TRBJ2-1, the complete variable domain is DAMVIQNPRYQVTQFGKPVTLSCSQTLNHNVMYWYQQKSSQAPKLLFHYYDKDFNNEADTPDNFQSRRPNTSFCFLDIRSPGLGDTAMYLCATSRDRGAQGGSNEQFFGPGTRLTVL.

This clonotype was seen ten or more times. This chain connects TRBV30 to TRBJ2-7; the D call may be TRBD1 or TRBD2 (5 bases each). CDR1 and CDR2 (germline): GTSNPN, SVGIG (reference sequence). Trimming pared 2 bases from V and 5 bases from J, leaving 13 bases between. The CDR3 covers 13 residues. For the CDR3, the DNA is TGTGCCTGGAGTCGGGACCCTTGGAACGAGCAGTACTTC. Translation: CAWSRDPWNEQYF.

This clonotype has a count of ten or more. CDR3 DNA: TGTGCCAGCAGTACCGGGGGACTCAAATCCTACGAGCAGTACTTC. Translated, it gives CASSTGGLKSYEQYF. The chain recombines TRBV12-3 or TRBV12-4 with TRBJ2-7; TRBD2 might be the D (6 bases). The CDR3 extends over 15 amino acids. V was clipped by 5 bases and J by 1 base, with 15 bases between them.

In its sample, this clonotype was seen many times. The chain joins TRBV9 to TRBJ2-7; 7 nucleotides match TRBD1. The CDR3 has 15 residues. V lost 0 bases to trimming and J lost 7 bases; unmatched junction nucleotides: 10. CDR1 and CDR2 (germline): SGDLS, YYNGEE. Here the CDR3 DNA reads TGTGCCAGCAGCGTAGAAGGGGGCGTAAGGTCGGAGCAGTACTTC. This gives the protein CASSVEGGVRSEQYF.

This clonotype was recorded at least ten times. This chain links TRBV7-3 with TRBJ2-1; 8 nucleotides line up with TRBD1. J was trimmed by 4 bases and V by 2 bases; bases with no gene match: 4. Germline lookup yields CDR1 SGHTA and CDR2 FQGTGA. The CDR3 extends over 15 amino acids. The CDR3 DNA sequence: TGTGCCAGCAGCTTACAGGGGGCAACATACAATGAGCAGTTCTTC. The encoded protein is CASSLQGATYNEQFF.

This clonotype was seen at least ten times. The rearrangement links TRBV5-1 to TRBJ2-2; 8 nucleotides line up with TRBD1. Germline lookup yields CDR1 SGHRS and CDR2 YFSETQ. Losses at the gene ends were 1 base for V and 1 base for J; bases not matched to a gene: 6. The CDR3 contains 17 residues. The CDR3 nucleotides are TGCGCCAGCAGCTTGACCTCCGGGACAGGGAACACCGGGGAGCTGTTTTTT. Amino acids: CASSLTSGTGNTGELFF.

This chain links TRBV27 with TRBJ1-2; no clear D gene. Trimming removed 0 bases from V and 7 bases from J, with 9 bases in between. CDR3 length equals 13 residues. Germline V CDR1 and CDR2: MNHEY, SMNVEV (reference sequence). CDR3 loop: CASSLSGVSGYTF. The CDR3 region has the DNA TGTGCCAGCAGTTTATCAGGAGTGAGTGGCTACACCTTC.

In this sample, this clonotype turned up many times. The rearrangement joins TRBV5-1 to TRBJ1-5, with D tentatively TRBD1 (6 bases). With 5 bases removed from V and 4 bases from J, the gap between germline ends came to 16 bases. Germline V gene data show CDR1 as SGHRS and CDR2 as YFSETQ. The CDR3 has 15 amino acids. The CDR3 DNA reads TGCGCCAGCAGGAAGGACAGCACAACTAATCAGCCCCAGCATTTT. It is translated as CASRKDSTTNQPQHF.

This clonotype was found a few times. The chain recombines TRBV5-1 with TRBJ1-4; 7 positions match TRBD1. The CDR3 consists of 17 residues. V shed 3 bases, J shed 3 bases, and the junction held 11 bases outside the gene matches. Germline CDR1 and CDR2: SGHRS and YFSETQ. CDR3 DNA: TGCGCCAGCAGCTCCAGGGGAGGGGGCAGAGCTAATGAAAAACTGTTTTTT. This sequence encodes CASSSRGGGRANEKLFF.

This clonotype was recorded many times. The gene calls are TRBV3-1 and TRBJ2-1, with D unclear. CDR3 length: 14 amino acids. Looked up from germline, CDR1 is LGHDT and CDR2 is YNNKEL (reference sequence). Trimming cost V 4 bases and J 6 bases, with 13 bases left between them. This CDR3 reads CASSLPRRGNEQFF. DNA for the CDR3: TGTGCCAGCAGCCTGCCCCGGAGAGGCAATGAGCAGTTCTTC.

This clonotype showed up many times. The chain uses TRBV19 and TRBJ1-1, with D possibly TRBD1 on 6 matching bases. This CDR3 has 12 amino acids. CDR1 is LNHDA, CDR2 SQIVND, per germline (reference sequence). V lost 7 bases and J lost 3, with 9 bases in between. CDR3 nucleotide sequence: TGTGCCAGTAATGACAGGTACACTGAAGCTTTCTTT. The encoded protein is CASNDRYTEAFF.

The chain uses TRBV6-1 and TRBJ2-5; the D gene is possibly TRBD1 (5 bases). Germline V gene sequence: CDR1 MNHNS, CDR2 SASEGT. Deletions cut 7 bases from V and 7 bases from J, with 19 bases between. CDR3 length: 14 amino acids. CDR3 protein: CASTAVGQVGTQYF. CDR3 coding DNA: TGTGCCAGCACCGCCGTGGGGCAGGTGGGGACCCAGTACTTC.